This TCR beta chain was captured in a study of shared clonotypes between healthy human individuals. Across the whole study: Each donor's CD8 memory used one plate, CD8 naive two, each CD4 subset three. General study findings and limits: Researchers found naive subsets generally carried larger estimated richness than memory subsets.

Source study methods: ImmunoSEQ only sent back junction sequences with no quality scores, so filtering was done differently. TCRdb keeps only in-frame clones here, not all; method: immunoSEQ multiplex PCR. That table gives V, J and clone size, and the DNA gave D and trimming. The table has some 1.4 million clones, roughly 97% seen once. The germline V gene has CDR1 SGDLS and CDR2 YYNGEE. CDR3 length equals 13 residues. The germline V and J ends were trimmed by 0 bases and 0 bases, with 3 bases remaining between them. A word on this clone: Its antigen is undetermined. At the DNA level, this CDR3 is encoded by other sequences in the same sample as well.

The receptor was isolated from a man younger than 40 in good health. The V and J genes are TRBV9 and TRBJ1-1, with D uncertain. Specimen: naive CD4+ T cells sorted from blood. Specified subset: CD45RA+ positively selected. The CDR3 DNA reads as TGTGCCAGCAGCGTAGATCTGAACACTGAAGCTTTCTTT. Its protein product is CASSVDLNTEAFF.